Below are 5 T cell receptor beta chains sequenced from a single sample in a study of glioma-infiltrating T cells after dendritic cell vaccination. Method: immunoSEQ multiplex PCR; TCRdb's copy keeps in-frame clones and lacks some. The sample includes more than 100,000 clones, about four fifths of them seen just once. Material: blood, obtained before dendritic cell vaccination. The receptors were sampled from a human donor with glioblastoma.

This sequence joins TRBV5-1 and TRBJ2-3, with a tentative D call TRBD1 (6 bases). V lost 0 bases to trimming and J lost 2 bases, with 13 bases between them. The CDR3 runs 16 residues. Germline CDR1 is SGHRS and CDR2 is YFSETQ. This chain's CDR3 is CASSLVPGQTTDTQYF. CDR3 sequence (DNA): TGCGCCAGCAGCTTGGTGCCAGGACAGACCACAGATACGCAGTATTTT.

The rearrangement uses TRBV19 and TRBJ2-1; 7 nucleotides agree with TRBD1. CDR1 LNHDA and CDR2 SQIVND come from the germline V gene (reference sequence). Trimming took 6 bases from V and 4 from J; bases not matched to a gene: 9. This CDR3 spans 15 amino acids. The CDR3 coding sequence is TGTGCCAGTAGGGACGGACAGGTCCCTTACAATGAGCAGTTCTTC. Translated: CASRDGQVPYNEQFF. The whole variable domain, filled in from reference TRBV19 and TRBJ2-1, reads DGGITQSPKYLFRKEGQNVTLSCEQNLNHDAMYWYRQDPGQGLRLIYYSQIVNDFQKGDIAEGYSVSREKKESFPLTVTSAQKNPTAFYLCASRDGQVPYNEQFFGPGTRLTVL.

The CDR3 region has the DNA TGCGCCAGCAGCTTGTACTCAGGGGCCGAAGAGACCCAGTACTTC. Its protein is CASSLYSGAEETQYF. The chain carries TRBV5-1 and TRBJ2-5; weak D call: TRBD1 (6 bases). CDR3 length: 15 residues. CDR1 is SGHRS and CDR2 is YFSETQ in the germline V gene. V shed 1 base and J shed 3 bases, with 13 bases lying between them.

The V and J genes are TRBV11-1 and TRBJ2-1, with D tentatively TRBD2 (6 bases). CDR3 length: 15 residues. V lost 5 bases, J lost 3 bases, and 14 bases lay in between. Germline V lookup: CDR1 SGHAT, CDR2 FQDESV (reference sequence). This CDR3 is CASSPRDLIYNEQFF. Written as DNA, the CDR3 is TGTGCCAGCAGCCCCCGGGACTTGATCTACAATGAGCAGTTCTTC.

Of note for this clone: This CDR3 is also generated by other DNA sequences in the sample. J is TRBJ1-3 and V is TRBV25-1; D is unclear. V was trimmed by 1 base and J by 3 bases, leaving 4 bases between them. Germline CDR1 is MGHDK and CDR2 is SYGVNS. The length of the CDR3 is 13 residues. The CDR3 spells CASSEFGGNTIYF. The CDR3 DNA is TGTGCCAGCAGTGAATTCGGTGGAAACACCATATATTTT.